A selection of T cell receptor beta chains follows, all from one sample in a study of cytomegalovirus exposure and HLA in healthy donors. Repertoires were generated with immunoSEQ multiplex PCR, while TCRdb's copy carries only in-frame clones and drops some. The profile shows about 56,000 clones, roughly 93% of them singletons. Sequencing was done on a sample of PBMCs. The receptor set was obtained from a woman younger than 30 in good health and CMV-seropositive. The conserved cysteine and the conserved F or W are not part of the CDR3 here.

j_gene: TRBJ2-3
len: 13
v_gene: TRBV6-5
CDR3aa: ASSYRRGDPDTQY

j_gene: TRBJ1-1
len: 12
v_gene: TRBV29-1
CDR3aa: SVERRVMNTEAF

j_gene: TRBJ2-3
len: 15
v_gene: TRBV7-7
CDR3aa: ASSLGPTGERTDTQY

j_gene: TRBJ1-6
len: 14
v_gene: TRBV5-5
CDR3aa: ASSLIGGQNNSPLH

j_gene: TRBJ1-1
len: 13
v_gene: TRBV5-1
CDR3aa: ASSPPVAGSTEAF

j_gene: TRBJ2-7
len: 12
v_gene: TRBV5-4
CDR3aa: ASSLVGGSYEQY

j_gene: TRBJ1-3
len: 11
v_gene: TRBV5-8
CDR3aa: ASSGGSHSTIY

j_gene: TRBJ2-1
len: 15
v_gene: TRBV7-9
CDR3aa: ASSRSSTGISYNEQF

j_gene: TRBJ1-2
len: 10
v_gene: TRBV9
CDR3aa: ASSVAGAGYT

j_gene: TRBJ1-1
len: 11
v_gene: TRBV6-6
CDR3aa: ASSYSGHTEAF

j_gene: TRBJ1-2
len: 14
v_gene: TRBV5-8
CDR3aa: ASSLGGSLLIGGYT

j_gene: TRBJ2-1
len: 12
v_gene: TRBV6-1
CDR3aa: ASSERDSYNEQF

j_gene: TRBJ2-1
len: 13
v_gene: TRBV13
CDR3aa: ASSLVGGSYNEQF

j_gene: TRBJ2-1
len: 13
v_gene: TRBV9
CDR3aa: ASSVGGQMYNEQF

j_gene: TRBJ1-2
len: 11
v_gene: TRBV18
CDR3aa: ASSPWDTDGYT

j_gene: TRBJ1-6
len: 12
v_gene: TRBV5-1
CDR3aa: ASSEGTVGSPLH

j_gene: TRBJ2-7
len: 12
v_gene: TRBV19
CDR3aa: ASMSDRTNYEQY

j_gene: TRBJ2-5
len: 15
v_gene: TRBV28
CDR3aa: ASSGPRGRGGQETQY

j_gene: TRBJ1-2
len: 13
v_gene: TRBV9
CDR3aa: ASSPEDRPNYGYT

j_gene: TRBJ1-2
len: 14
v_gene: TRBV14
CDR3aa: ASSQDIATGPTGYT

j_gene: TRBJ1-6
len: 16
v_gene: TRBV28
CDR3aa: ASSLSGKLSSYNSPLH

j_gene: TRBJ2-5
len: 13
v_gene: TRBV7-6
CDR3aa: ASSPPRQTQETQY

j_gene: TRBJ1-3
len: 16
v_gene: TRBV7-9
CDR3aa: ASSLAGTGVLSGNTIY

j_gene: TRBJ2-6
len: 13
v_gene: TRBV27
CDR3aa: ASSPGGSGANVLT

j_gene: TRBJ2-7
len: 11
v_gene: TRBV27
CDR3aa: ASTQTGTYEQY

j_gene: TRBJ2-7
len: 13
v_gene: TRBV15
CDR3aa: ATSRTGTVPYEQY

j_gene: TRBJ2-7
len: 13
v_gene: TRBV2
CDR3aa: ASSDVGTGSIEQY

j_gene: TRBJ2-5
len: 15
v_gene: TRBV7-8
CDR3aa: ASTPGWERGVTETQY

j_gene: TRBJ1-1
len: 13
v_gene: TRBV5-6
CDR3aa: ASSWGLSLNTEAF

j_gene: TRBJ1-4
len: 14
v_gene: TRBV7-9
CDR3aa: ASSLLSGATNEKLF

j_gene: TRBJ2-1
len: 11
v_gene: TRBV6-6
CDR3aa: ASSQDYDNEQF

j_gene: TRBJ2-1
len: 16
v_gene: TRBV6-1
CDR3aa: ASSVLAGPPTPTNEQF

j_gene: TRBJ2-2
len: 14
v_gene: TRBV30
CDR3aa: AWSVPTGRNTGELF

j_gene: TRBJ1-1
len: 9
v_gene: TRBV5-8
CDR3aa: ASAFRGEAF

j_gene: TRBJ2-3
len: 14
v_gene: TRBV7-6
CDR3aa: ASSPSGGLGTDTQY

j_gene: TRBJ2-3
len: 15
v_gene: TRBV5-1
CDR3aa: ASSLVVAGGGDGTQY

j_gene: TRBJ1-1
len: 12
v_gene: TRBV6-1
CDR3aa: ASSDRAGNTEAF

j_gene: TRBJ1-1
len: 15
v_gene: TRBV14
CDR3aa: ASSPALGTRGNTEAF

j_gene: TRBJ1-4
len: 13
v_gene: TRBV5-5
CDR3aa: ASSPRQGTGEKLF

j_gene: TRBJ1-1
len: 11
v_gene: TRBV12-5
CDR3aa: ASRPGQDTEAF

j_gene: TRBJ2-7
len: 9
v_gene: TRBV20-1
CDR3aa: SATSAWEQY

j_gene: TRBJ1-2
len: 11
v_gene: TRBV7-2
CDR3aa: ASSLGQGGGYT

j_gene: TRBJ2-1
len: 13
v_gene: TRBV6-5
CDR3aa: ASSPDRGFYNEQF

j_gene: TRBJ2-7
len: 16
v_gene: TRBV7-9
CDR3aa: ASSLEALGQRRSYEQY

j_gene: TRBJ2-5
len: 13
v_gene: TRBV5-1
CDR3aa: ASSRKGAGGETQY

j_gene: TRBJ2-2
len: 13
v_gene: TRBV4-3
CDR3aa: ASSQDRLNTGELF

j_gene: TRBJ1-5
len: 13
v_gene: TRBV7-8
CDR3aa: ASSLARTPNQPQH

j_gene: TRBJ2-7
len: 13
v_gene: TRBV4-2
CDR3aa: ASSQQSQGGYEQY

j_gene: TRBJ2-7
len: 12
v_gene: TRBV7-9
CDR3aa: ASSPGGSGAEQY

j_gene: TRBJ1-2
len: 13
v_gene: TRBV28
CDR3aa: ASSLSQGASYGYT

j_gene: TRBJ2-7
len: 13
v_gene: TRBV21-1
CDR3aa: ASSKDRDSSYEQY

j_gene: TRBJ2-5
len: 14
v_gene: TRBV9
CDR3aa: ASSVEVGGVLETQY

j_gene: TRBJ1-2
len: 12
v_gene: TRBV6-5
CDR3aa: ASSSLQGSYGYT

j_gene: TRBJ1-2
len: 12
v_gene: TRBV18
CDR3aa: ASSPDRDDYGYT

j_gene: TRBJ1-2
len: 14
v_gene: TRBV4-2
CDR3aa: ASSQDVLRGAGGYT

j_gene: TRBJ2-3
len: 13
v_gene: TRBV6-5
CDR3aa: ASSYGGGVADTQY

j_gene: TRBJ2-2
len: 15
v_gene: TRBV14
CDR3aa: ASSQETGHFHTGELF

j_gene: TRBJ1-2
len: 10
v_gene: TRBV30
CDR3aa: AWSVSGYGYT